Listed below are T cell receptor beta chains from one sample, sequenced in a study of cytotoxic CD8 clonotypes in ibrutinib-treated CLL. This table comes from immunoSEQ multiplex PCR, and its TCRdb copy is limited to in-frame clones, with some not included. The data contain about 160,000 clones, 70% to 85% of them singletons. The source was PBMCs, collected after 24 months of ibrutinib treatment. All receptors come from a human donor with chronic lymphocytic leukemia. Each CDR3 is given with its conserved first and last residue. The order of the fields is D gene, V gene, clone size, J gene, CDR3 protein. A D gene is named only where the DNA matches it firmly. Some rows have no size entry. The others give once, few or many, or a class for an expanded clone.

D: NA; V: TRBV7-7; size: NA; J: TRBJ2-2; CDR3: CASTPNTGELFF
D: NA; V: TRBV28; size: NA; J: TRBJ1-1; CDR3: CASPPGGGPRNTEAFF
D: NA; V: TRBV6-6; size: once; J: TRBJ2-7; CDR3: CASSRTKIYEQYF
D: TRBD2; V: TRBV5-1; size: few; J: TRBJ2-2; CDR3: CASSFGLAGFTGELFF
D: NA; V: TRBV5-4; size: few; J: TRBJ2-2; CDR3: CASDLSGTGELFF
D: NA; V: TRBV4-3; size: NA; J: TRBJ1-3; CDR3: CASSQVHDTIYF
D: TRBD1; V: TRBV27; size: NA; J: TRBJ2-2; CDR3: CASRLDRVDTGELFF
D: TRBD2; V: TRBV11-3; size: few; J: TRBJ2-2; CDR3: CASSLGAGGNTGELFF
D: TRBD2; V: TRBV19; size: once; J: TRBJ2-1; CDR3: CASSWLGTSGRTRYNEQFF
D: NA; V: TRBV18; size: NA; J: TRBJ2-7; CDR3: CASSPGGVPPEQYF
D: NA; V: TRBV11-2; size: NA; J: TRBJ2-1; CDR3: CASSLRRGSYNEQFF
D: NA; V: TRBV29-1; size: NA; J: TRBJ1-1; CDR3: CSEQRKGRGAFF
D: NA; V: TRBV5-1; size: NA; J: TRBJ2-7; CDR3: CASSLETRGKGQYF
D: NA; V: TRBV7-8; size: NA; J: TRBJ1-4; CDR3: CASSWGQGGEKLFF